The 2 T cell receptor beta chains below were found in one sample sequenced in a study of T cells in Graves' hyperthyroidism and ophthalmopathy. Authors of the study amplified TCR beta CDR3 regions from RNA transcripts. Primed by the HTBI set, a first-round RT-PCR was run on the TCR CDR3. TCRdb analysed the multiplex PCR reads with MiXCR anew, one entry per CDR3 protein. The top ten clones hold under 8% of a sample with about 290,000 distinct CDR3 sequences, roughly 13% of them seen once. Material: blood. All receptors come from a woman aged 40 to 55 with Graves' hyperthyroidism.

This clonotype was counted once. The chain recombines TRBV6-2 or TRBV6-3 with TRBJ1-1, with TRBD1 identical over 11 bases. V shed 6 bases and J 4 bases; nucleotides not matched to a gene: 4. Germline V CDR1 and CDR2: MNHEY, SVGEGT. CDR3 length equals 14 residues. CDR3 residues: CASSWDRGATEAFF. In nucleotides, the CDR3 is TGTGCCAGCAGCTGGGACAGGGGGGCCACTGAAGCTTTCTTT.

In its sample, this clonotype was seen many times. The gene calls are TRBV28 and TRBJ1-5, with D unresolved. Trimming left V 6 bases short and J 3 bases short, with 12 bases between. The CDR3 contains 14 residues. Germline V gene data show CDR1 as MDHEN and CDR2 as SYDVKM. The CDR3 sequence: CASRIQLPNQPQHF. CDR3 in DNA: TGTGCCAGCAGGATACAATTGCCCAATCAGCCCCAGCATTTT.